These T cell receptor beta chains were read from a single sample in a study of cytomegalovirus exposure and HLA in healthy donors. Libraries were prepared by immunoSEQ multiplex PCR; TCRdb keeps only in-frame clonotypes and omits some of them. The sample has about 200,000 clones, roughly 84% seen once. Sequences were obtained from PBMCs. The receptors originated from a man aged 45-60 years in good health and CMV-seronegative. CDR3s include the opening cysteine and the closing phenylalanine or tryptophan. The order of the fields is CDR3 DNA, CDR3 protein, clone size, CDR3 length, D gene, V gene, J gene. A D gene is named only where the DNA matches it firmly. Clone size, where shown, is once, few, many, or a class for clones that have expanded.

CDR3nt: TGTGCCAGCAGCGAAGACGGGTATAGCAATCAGCCCCAGCATTTT; CDR3aa: CASSEDGYSNQPQHF; abundance: NA; len: 15; d_gene: NA; v_gene: TRBV7-2; j_gene: TRBJ1-5
CDR3nt: TGTGCCAGCAGCCAAGGGGGGGATCATCAGCCCCAGCATTTT; CDR3aa: CASSQGGDHQPQHF; abundance: NA; len: 14; d_gene: NA; v_gene: TRBV28; j_gene: TRBJ1-5
CDR3nt: TGTGCCAGCAGAACACCCCAGGGCCCGGAAAACACTGAAGCTTTCTTT; CDR3aa: CASRTPQGPENTEAFF; abundance: NA; len: 16; d_gene: NA; v_gene: TRBV27; j_gene: TRBJ1-1
CDR3nt: TGTGCCAGCAGCCAAGATAGGGCGGGAGGACGCTACGAGCAGTACTTC; CDR3aa: CASSQDRAGGRYEQYF; abundance: NA; len: 16; d_gene: TRBD2; v_gene: TRBV14; j_gene: TRBJ2-7
CDR3nt: TGTGCCAGCAGCGGTAGCGGGACGGGGGGAAACATTCAGTACTTC; CDR3aa: CASSGSGTGGNIQYF; abundance: once; len: 15; d_gene: TRBD2; v_gene: TRBV6-5; j_gene: TRBJ2-4
CDR3nt: TGCGCCAGCAGCTTGGATGGGGAGGGAAACATTCAGTACTTC; CDR3aa: CASSLDGEGNIQYF; abundance: NA; len: 14; d_gene: TRBD2; v_gene: TRBV5-1; j_gene: TRBJ2-4
CDR3nt: TGTGCCAGTACCTCTGGGGAGTGGGTCTACAATGAGCAGTTCTTC; CDR3aa: CASTSGEWVYNEQFF; abundance: NA; len: 15; d_gene: NA; v_gene: TRBV19; j_gene: TRBJ2-1
CDR3nt: TGTGCCAGCAGGCCTACAGGAATAAATTCACCCCTCCACTTT; CDR3aa: CASRPTGINSPLHF; abundance: NA; len: 14; d_gene: NA; v_gene: TRBV6-6; j_gene: TRBJ1-6
CDR3nt: TGTGCCAGCAGTCAAGGGGGGGTGTCCCAGTACTTC; CDR3aa: CASSQGGVSQYF; abundance: NA; len: 12; d_gene: NA; v_gene: TRBV6-5; j_gene: TRBJ2-5
CDR3nt: TGTGCCAGCAGTGAAGAGACAGGGCGGACTGAAGCTTTCTTT; CDR3aa: CASSEETGRTEAFF; abundance: NA; len: 14; d_gene: TRBD1; v_gene: TRBV2; j_gene: TRBJ1-1
CDR3nt: TGTGCCAGCTCACCCGAGGTAGGGGGCCGGAATCAGCCCCAGCATTTT; CDR3aa: CASSPEVGGRNQPQHF; abundance: NA; len: 16; d_gene: TRBD1; v_gene: TRBV18; j_gene: TRBJ1-5
CDR3nt: TGCGCCAGCAGCTTGACGGCGGGAGGAGCGACAGATACGCAGTATTTT; CDR3aa: CASSLTAGGATDTQYF; abundance: once; len: 16; d_gene: TRBD2; v_gene: TRBV5-1; j_gene: TRBJ2-3
CDR3nt: TGTGCCAGCAGCGCTAGCGGGCCCTACTCCTACAATGAGCAGTTCTTC; CDR3aa: CASSASGPYSYNEQFF; abundance: NA; len: 16; d_gene: TRBD2; v_gene: TRBV9; j_gene: TRBJ2-1
CDR3nt: TGTGCCAGCAGCCCCTTAACCCCGCGAACAGATACGCAGTATTTT; CDR3aa: CASSPLTPRTDTQYF; abundance: once; len: 15; d_gene: NA; v_gene: TRBV6-1; j_gene: TRBJ2-3
CDR3nt: TGTGCCAGCAGCCTCCGGGACTACCTTACCTACGAGCAGTACTTC; CDR3aa: CASSLRDYLTYEQYF; abundance: NA; len: 15; d_gene: TRBD2; v_gene: TRBV5-5; j_gene: TRBJ2-7